One sample yielded the 26 T cell receptor beta chains listed below, sequenced in a study of graft-versus-host responses after intestinal transplantation. Sequencing used immunoSEQ multiplex PCR; TCRdb keeps in-frame clones, though not all of them. Among about 88,000 clones listed, less than 95% were seen once. The antigens these receptors bind are not known. The specimen was unstimulated CD4+ T cells sorted from spleen or lymph node cells, collected before transplant. The receptors were sampled from a human donor who was the organ donor for an intestinal transplant.

This clone was seen a single time. The rearrangement links TRBV19 to TRBJ1-5; tentatively, D is TRBD1 (5 bases). CDR1 LNHDA and CDR2 SQIVND come from the germline V gene (reference sequence). The length of the CDR3 is 15 residues. V was shortened by 7 bases and J by 4 bases, with 17 bases between the two germline ends. CDR3: CASTNSLGGNQPQHF. The CDR3 nucleotides are TGTGCCAGTACTAACTCCCTCGGGGGGAATCAGCCCCAGCATTTT. The variable domain in full, with the rest retrieved from reference TRBV19 and TRBJ1-5, is DGGITQSPKYLFRKEGQNVTLSCEQNLNHDAMYWYRQDPGQGLRLIYYSQIVNDFQKGDIAEGYSVSREKKESFPLTVTSAQKNPTAFYLCASTNSLGGNQPQHFGDGTRLSIL.

This chain connects TRBV7-9 to TRBJ2-7; D is uncertain. The germline CDR1 and CDR2 sequences are SEHNR and FQNEAQ (reference sequence). The CDR3 is made up of 14 amino acids. V was clipped by 9 bases and J by 3 bases, with 18 bases between them. The CDR3 coding sequence is TGTGCCAGAGATATACGACTCAAGAGCTACGAGCAGTACTTC. This gives the protein CARDIRLKSYEQYF.

The rearrangement uses TRBV13 and TRBJ1-4; 9 bases map to TRBD1. This CDR3 region has 16 residues. Germline trimming cut 4 bases from V and 8 bases from J; bases unmatched to any gene: 11. CDR1 PRHDT and CDR2 FYEKMQ come from the germline V gene (reference sequence). The CDR3 nucleotides read TGTGCCAGCAGCTCGGGGACAGGGATAAGAGGCGAAAAACTGTTTTTT. Translating it yields CASSSGTGIRGEKLFF.

The chain carries TRBV9 and TRBJ1-2; 9 nucleotides align to TRBD1. There are 13 residues in the CDR3. V was clipped by 4 bases and J by 8 bases; unmatched bases: 6. The germline gives CDR1 SGDLS, CDR2 YYNGEE. The chain's CDR3 is CASSLGQGGGYTF. The CDR3 nucleotides are TGTGCCAGCAGCCTGGGACAGGGTGGGGGCTACACCTTC.

The rearrangement links TRBV6-1 to TRBJ1-2, with 7 bases identical to TRBD1. V gave up 5 bases and J gave up 5 bases; unmatched junction bases: 5. The V gene's germline CDR1 is MNHNS and CDR2 SASEGT. This CDR3 is built from 13 residues. CDR3 DNA: TGTGCCAGCAGTTTACAGGGGCTTTATGGCTACACCTTC. The encoded protein is CASSLQGLYGYTF.

This clone was counted only a few times. The rearrangement links TRBV5-6 to TRBJ1-2; 8 bases fit TRBD1. This CDR3 region has 14 residues. V trimming: 3 bases; J trimming: 8 bases; junction bases outside the gene matches: 9. The germline gives CDR1 SGHDT, CDR2 YYEEEE. CDR3: CASSSSGTGGGYTF. The DNA for the CDR3 is TGTGCCAGCAGCTCGTCCGGGACAGGAGGCGGCTACACCTTC. Full variable domain (rest looked up from reference TRBV5-6 and TRBJ1-2): DAGVTQSPTHLIKTRGQQVTLRCSPKSGHDTVSWYQQALGQGPQFIFQYYEEEERQRGNFPDRFSGHQFPNYSSELNVNALLLGDSALYLCASSSSGTGGGYTFGSGTRLTVV.

This rearrangement joins TRBV28 to TRBJ1-5; D is possibly TRBD1 (5 bases). The CDR3 extends over 17 amino acids. The V end lost 6 bases, the J end lost 2 bases, and 20 bases lay between the germline ends. Germline CDR1 MDHEN, CDR2 SYDVKM. The CDR3 loop is CASRLLGGGIGNQPQHF. The CDR3 region has the DNA TGTGCCAGCAGACTTTTGGGGGGGGGAATTGGCAATCAGCCCCAGCATTTT.

V gene TRBV7-6 combines with J gene TRBJ2-7; 10 positions match TRBD2. The length of the CDR3 is 16 residues. With V trimmed by 4 bases and J by 4 bases, 10 bases remained unmatched. Germline V CDR1 and CDR2: SGHVS, FNYEAQ. The CDR3 region has the DNA TGTGCCAGCAGCTCGGGGCCTAGCGGGAGTGGATACGAGCAGTACTTC. Translating gives CASSSGPSGSGYEQYF. Full variable domain (remainder filled in from reference TRBV7-6 and TRBJ2-7): GAGVSQSPRYKVTKRGQDVALRCDPISGHVSLYWYRQALGQGPEFLTYFNYEAQQDKSGLPNDRFSAERPEGSISTLTIQRTEQRDSAMYRCASSSGPSGSGYEQYFGPGTRLTVT.

The rearrangement links TRBV10-3 to TRBJ1-1, with D uncertain. Germline CDR1 ENHRY, CDR2 SYGVKD. The CDR3 has 15 amino acids. The V gene lost 4 bases and the J gene lost 0 bases, with 12 bases spanning the gap. The CDR3 region is CAISAHEVVNTEAFF. CDR3 DNA: TGTGCCATCAGTGCCCATGAGGTCGTGAACACTGAAGCTTTCTTT.

This clone appeared a single time. The V gene is TRBV7-3, the J gene TRBJ2-1; TRBD2 matches 14 bases. This CDR3 contains 19 residues. Germline V gene data show CDR1 as SGHTA and CDR2 as FQGTGA. V was pared by 2 bases and J by 5 bases, with 11 bases of the junction left unmatched. For the CDR3, the DNA is TGTGCCAGCAGCTTACTTCTGGGGACTAGCGGGAGTCTAAACAATGAGCAGTTCTTC. This encodes CASSLLLGTSGSLNNEQFF.

This clone was detected only once. The genes are TRBV7-7 and TRBJ2-5; TRBD2 matches 9 bases. V gave up 1 base and J gave up 4 bases; unmatched junction bases: 4. The length of the CDR3 is 15 residues. Germline assignment: CDR1 SSHAT and CDR2 FNYEAQ (reference sequence). CDR3 in amino acids: CASSLGGSGGETQYF. As DNA, the CDR3 is TGTGCCAGCAGCTTAGGAGGTAGCGGGGGAGAGACCCAGTACTTC.

As concerns this clone: At one end, the junction sequence differs from germline, possibly due to a read error. The chain uses TRBV20-1 and TRBJ2-7; TRBD2 matches at 7 bases. This CDR3 contains 11 residues. CDR1 is DFQATT, CDR2 SNEGSKA, per germline (reference sequence). The CDR3 DNA reads TGCAGTGCCACCAGGGACTACCAGCAGTACTTC. Translated: CSATRDYQQYF.

CDR3 residues: CASSLLAGVYNEQFF. The CDR3 bases are TGTGCCAGCAGCTTACTAGCGGGGGTTTACAATGAGCAGTTCTTC. The rearrangement uses TRBV7-9 and TRBJ2-1, with TRBD2 matching 10 bases. The CDR3 is 15 amino acids. J lost 4 bases, V lost 2 bases, and 2 bases had no gene match. CDR1 is SEHNR, CDR2 FQNEAQ, per germline (reference sequence).

V usage is TRBV7-9 and J usage is TRBJ1-2, with D unresolved. Germline values: CDR1 SEHNR, CDR2 FQNEAQ (reference sequence). Between the trimmed V and J ends, which lost 1 base and 1 base, there was a span of 7 bases. The CDR3 totals 14 residues. CDR3 in DNA: TGTGCCAGCAGCTTAGACAGTTTTAACTATGGCTACACCTTC. This translates into CASSLDSFNYGYTF.

This chain joins TRBV7-8 and TRBJ2-3; 7 bases are a match to TRBD2. Germline V gene lookup returns CDR1 SGHVS and CDR2 FQNEAQ. J was trimmed by 0 bases and V by 8 bases; bases with no gene match: 5. This CDR3 contains 14 residues. As DNA, the CDR3 is TGTGCCAGCGGGTGGGGGGGGAGCACAGATACGCAGTATTTT. It yields the protein CASGWGGSTDTQYF.

The V call is TRBV11-2, the J call TRBJ1-1; D possibly corresponds to TRBD1 (6 bases). Trimming stripped 3 bases from V and 11 bases from J, with 13 bases between. The CDR3 is 12 residues long. Germline V gene lookup returns CDR1 SGHAT and CDR2 FQNNGV. CDR3: CASSFNRVDAFF. The CDR3, as DNA: TGTGCCAGCAGCTTTAACAGGGTAGACGCTTTCTTT.

This clone has a single count. The chain joins TRBV6-1 to TRBJ1-3; a possible D gene is TRBD1 (5 bases). Trimming stripped 5 bases from V and 0 bases from J, with 8 bases between. Germline CDR1 MNHNS, CDR2 SASEGT. CDR3 length equals 14 residues. Written as DNA, the CDR3 is TGTGCCAGCAGTACGACAGTCTCTGGAAACACCATATATTTT. This codes for CASSTTVSGNTIYF.

The J gene is TRBJ1-5, the V gene TRBV7-3; D gene uncertain. Deletions cut 5 bases from V and 0 bases from J, with 5 bases between. This CDR3 contains 13 residues. Germline CDR1 reads SGHTA; CDR2 reads FQGTGA. The CDR3 loop is CASSPSSNQPQHF. CDR3 DNA sequence: TGTGCCAGCAGCCCGTCTAGCAATCAGCCCCAGCATTTT.

The genes are TRBV19 and TRBJ2-5; D gene ambiguous. Germline assignment: CDR1 LNHDA and CDR2 SQIVND (reference sequence). Trimming removed 4 bases from V and 0 bases from J, with 6 bases in between. There are 13 residues in the CDR3. CDR3 bases: TGTGCCAGTAGTAATCAGAACCAAGAGACCCAGTACTTC. It codes for CASSNQNQETQYF. Complete variable domain (other parts from reference TRBV19 and TRBJ2-5): DGGITQSPKYLFRKEGQNVTLSCEQNLNHDAMYWYRQDPGQGLRLIYYSQIVNDFQKGDIAEGYSVSREKKESFPLTVTSAQKNPTAFYLCASSNQNQETQYFGPGTRLLVL.

CDR3 amino acids: CAWTSGPYGYTF. The DNA for the CDR3 is TGTGCCTGGACCAGCGGGCCCTATGGCTACACCTTC. This chain links TRBV30 with TRBJ1-2; D unresolved. The CDR3 is made up of 12 amino acids. Germline V gene lookup returns CDR1 GTSNPN and CDR2 SVGIG (reference sequence). Trimming took 4 bases from V and 4 from J, leaving 10 bases between them. The full variable domain, with the rest looked up from reference TRBV30 and TRBJ1-2, is SQTIHQWPATLVQPVGSPLSLECTVEGTSNPNLYWYRQAAGRGLQLLFYSVGIGQISSEVPQNLSASRPQDRQFILSSKKLLLSDSGFYLCAWTSGPYGYTFGSGTRLTVV.

The V and J genes are TRBV29-1 and TRBJ1-4; 7 positions agree with TRBD1. Trimming cost V 0 bases and J 5 bases; bases outside gene matches: 3. Germline CDR1 and CDR2: SQVTM and ANQGSEA. The CDR3 totals 14 residues. The CDR3 spells CSVEDGTVNEKLFF. CDR3 DNA sequence: TGCAGCGTTGAAGATGGGACAGTCAATGAAAAACTGTTTTTT.

The chain is built from TRBV6-1 and TRBJ1-2, with D tentatively TRBD1 (6 bases). This CDR3 region has 14 residues. Germline CDR1 is MNHNS and CDR2 is SASEGT. V was shortened by 1 base and J by 6 bases, with 12 bases between the two germline ends. This chain's CDR3 is CASSEEGGGHGYTF. CDR3 in DNA: TGTGCCAGCAGTGAAGAGGGCGGGGGCCATGGCTACACCTTC.

The chain combines TRBV10-3 with TRBJ1-1; D is uncertain. Germline V gives CDR1 ENHRY, CDR2 SYGVKD. Trimming left V 5 bases short and J 5 bases short, with 9 bases between. There are 12 residues in the CDR3. CDR3 in amino acids: CAISLIGTEAFF. The CDR3 region has the DNA TGTGCCATCAGTCTGATCGGGACTGAAGCTTTCTTT.

The chain has TRBV28 and TRBJ1-5; D is perhaps TRBD1 (6 bases). CDR1 and CDR2 (germline): MDHEN, SYDVKM. V dropped 5 bases and J dropped 4 bases, with 15 bases sitting between them. This CDR3 has 15 amino acids. Here the CDR3 reads CASSRRGNWNQPQHF. CDR3 bases: TGTGCCAGCAGTCGAAGGGGGAATTGGAATCAGCCCCAGCATTTT.

This chain joins TRBV6-5 and TRBJ1-6; TRBD1 matches 9 bases. V was pared by 8 bases and J by 8 bases, with 10 bases of the junction left unmatched. Germline V gene lookup returns CDR1 MNHEY and CDR2 SVGAGI. The CDR3 loop spans 15 amino acids. CDR3 DNA: TGTGCCAGCGCCATTTCCGGGACAGGGTATTCACCCCTCCACTTT. It is translated as CASAISGTGYSPLHF.

The chain recombines TRBV5-8 with TRBJ1-4; D is possibly TRBD1 (5 bases). Trimming took 3 bases from V and 5 from J, leaving 17 bases between them. CDR3 length: 16 amino acids. The germline CDR1 and CDR2 sequences are SGHTS and YDEGEE. The CDR3 loop is CASSWPSLPGNEKLFF. The CDR3 bases are TGTGCCAGCAGCTGGCCTTCTCTCCCAGGGAATGAAAAACTGTTTTTT.